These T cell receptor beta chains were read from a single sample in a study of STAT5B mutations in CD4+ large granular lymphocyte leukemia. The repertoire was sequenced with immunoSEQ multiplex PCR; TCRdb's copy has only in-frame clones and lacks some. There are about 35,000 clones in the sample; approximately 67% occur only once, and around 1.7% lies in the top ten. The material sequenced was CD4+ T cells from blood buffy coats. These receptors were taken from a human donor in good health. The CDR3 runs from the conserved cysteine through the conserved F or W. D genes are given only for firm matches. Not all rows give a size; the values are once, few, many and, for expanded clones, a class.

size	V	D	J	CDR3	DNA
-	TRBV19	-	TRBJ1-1	CASSIRNTEAFF	TGTGCCAGTAGTATACGAAACACTGAAGCTTTCTTT
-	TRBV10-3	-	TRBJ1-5	CAISESGGISNQPQHF	TGTGCCATCAGTGAGTCCGGGGGTATTAGCAATCAGCCCCAGCATTTT
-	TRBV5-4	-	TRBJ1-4	CASSLRAGNEKLFF	TGTGCCAGCAGCTTGAGAGCGGGCAATGAAAAACTGTTTTTT
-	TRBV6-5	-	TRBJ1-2	CASNRGSPNYGYTF	TGTGCCAGCAATAGGGGCAGTCCTAACTATGGCTACACCTTC
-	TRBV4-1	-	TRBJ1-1	CASSQRGTEAFF	TGCGCCAGCAGCCAAAGGGGGACTGAAGCTTTCTTT
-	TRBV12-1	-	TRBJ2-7	CASSIPGLAGGVSYEQYF	TGTGCCAGCAGCATCCCGGGACTAGCGGGGGGCGTCTCCTACGAGCAGTACTTC
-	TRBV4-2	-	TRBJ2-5	CASSQGTSQETQYF	TGTGCCAGCAGCCAAGGGACGTCCCAAGAGACCCAGTACTTC
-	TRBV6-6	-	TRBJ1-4	CASGQSNEKLFF	TGTGCCAGCGGACAAAGTAATGAAAAACTGTTTTTT
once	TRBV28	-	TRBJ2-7	CASTTSGEGSYEQYF	TGTGCCAGCACCACGTCCGGTGAGGGCTCCTACGAGCAGTACTTC
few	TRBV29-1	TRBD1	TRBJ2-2	CSVFVQGIGELFF	TGCAGCGTTTTTGTACAGGGGATCGGGGAGCTGTTTTTT
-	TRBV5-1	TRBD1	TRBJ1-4	CASSRDRVATNEKLFF	TGCGCCAGCAGCCGGGACAGGGTTGCAACTAATGAAAAACTGTTTTTT
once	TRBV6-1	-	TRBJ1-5	CASSDLDRPLGNQPQHF	TGTGCCAGCAGTGACTTAGACAGGCCCCTGGGCAATCAGCCCCAGCATTTT
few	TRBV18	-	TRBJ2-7	CASSPQRHSYEQYF	TGTGCCAGCTCACCTCAGAGACATTCCTACGAGCAGTACTTC
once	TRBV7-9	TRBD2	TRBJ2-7	CASRRAGETYEQYF	TGTGCCAGCCGGAGGGCGGGGGAAACCTACGAGCAGTACTTC
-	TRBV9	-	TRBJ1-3	CASSVIGAGSGNTIYF	TGTGCCAGCAGCGTAATCGGGGCAGGCTCTGGAAACACCATATATTTT
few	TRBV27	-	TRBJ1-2	CASSPQANYGYTF	TGTGCCAGCAGTCCCCAAGCTAACTATGGCTACACCTTC
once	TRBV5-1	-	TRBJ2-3	CASSFGPYSTDTQYF	TGCGCCAGCAGCTTTGGACCTTATAGCACAGATACGCAGTATTTT
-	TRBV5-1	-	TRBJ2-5	CASSGQETQYF	TGCGCCAGCAGCGGACAAGAGACCCAGTACTTC
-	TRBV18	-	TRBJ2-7	CASSPRSSYEQYF	TGTGCCAGCTCACCAAGGAGCTCCTACGAGCAGTACTTC
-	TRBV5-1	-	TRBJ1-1	CASSLDPPGTPPTEAFF	TGCGCCAGCAGCTTGGACCCCCCCGGGACACCACCCACTGAAGCTTTCTTT
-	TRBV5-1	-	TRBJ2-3	CASSLRDPDTQYF	TGCGCCAGCAGCCTCAGGGATCCGGATACGCAGTATTTT
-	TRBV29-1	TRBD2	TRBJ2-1	CSVGSTSEVEQFF	TGCAGCGTTGGTTCTACTAGCGAGGTTGAGCAGTTCTTC
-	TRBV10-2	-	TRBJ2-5	CASSQGSETQYF	TGCGCCAGCAGCCAGGGTTCGGAGACCCAGTACTTC
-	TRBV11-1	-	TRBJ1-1	CASSLGGADTEAFF	TGTGCCAGCAGCTTAGGAGGGGCGGACACTGAAGCTTTCTTT
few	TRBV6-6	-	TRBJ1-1	CASSYVAGGNTEAFF	TGTGCCAGCAGTTACGTGGCCGGGGGGAACACTGAAGCTTTCTTT
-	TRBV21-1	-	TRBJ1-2	CASSARREGYTF	TGTGCCAGCAGCGCGAGACGGGAGGGCTACACCTTC
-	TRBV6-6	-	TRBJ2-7	CASSLDNPYEQYF	TGTGCCAGCAGTTTAGACAATCCCTACGAGCAGTACTTC
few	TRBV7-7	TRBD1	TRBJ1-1	CASSRDRDAEAFF	TGTGCTAGCAGCCGCGACAGGGACGCTGAAGCTTTCTTT
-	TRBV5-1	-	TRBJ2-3	CASSLRRGVGTDTQYF	TGCGCCAGCAGCTTGAGGAGAGGAGTGGGGACAGATACGCAGTATTTT
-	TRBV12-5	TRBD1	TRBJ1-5	CASGLGQGGNQPQHF	TGTGCTAGTGGTTTGGGACAGGGGGGCAATCAGCCCCAGCATTTT
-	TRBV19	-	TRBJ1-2	CASMTAENSNYGYTF	TGTGCCAGTATGACAGCCGAAAATTCTAACTATGGCTACACCTTC
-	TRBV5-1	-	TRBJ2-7	CASRRVQGNYEQYF	TGCGCCAGCAGAAGGGTCCAGGGGAATTACGAGCAGTACTTC
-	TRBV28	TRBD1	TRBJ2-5	CASSWYGTGDQETQYF	TGTGCCAGCAGTTGGTACGGGACAGGGGACCAAGAGACCCAGTACTTC
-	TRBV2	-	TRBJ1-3	CASSDEQMAGNTIYF	TGTGCCAGCAGTGATGAGCAAATGGCTGGAAACACCATATATTTT
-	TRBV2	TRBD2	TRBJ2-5	CASSPGTSGGYF	TGTGCCAGCAGTCCCGGGACTAGCGGGGGTTACTTC
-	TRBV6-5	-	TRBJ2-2	CASSYTTGPGELFF	TGTGCCAGCAGTTACACCACGGGGCCCGGGGAGCTGTTTTTT
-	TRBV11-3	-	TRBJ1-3	CASSSTAGNTIYF	TGTGCCAGCAGCTCAACGGCGGGAAACACCATATATTTT
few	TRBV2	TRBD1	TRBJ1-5	CASSEAHRGREPQHF	TGTGCCAGCAGTGAAGCACACAGGGGGAGGGAGCCCCAGCATTTT
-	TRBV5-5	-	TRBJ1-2	CASSSRGSGTVYGYTF	TGTGCCAGCAGCTCCCGGGGGTCAGGAACAGTCTATGGCTACACCTTC
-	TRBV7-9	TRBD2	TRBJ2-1	CASSSGTVSGGRTYNEQFF	TGTGCCAGCAGCTCCGGGACCGTAAGCGGGGGCCGGACCTACAATGAGCAGTTCTTC